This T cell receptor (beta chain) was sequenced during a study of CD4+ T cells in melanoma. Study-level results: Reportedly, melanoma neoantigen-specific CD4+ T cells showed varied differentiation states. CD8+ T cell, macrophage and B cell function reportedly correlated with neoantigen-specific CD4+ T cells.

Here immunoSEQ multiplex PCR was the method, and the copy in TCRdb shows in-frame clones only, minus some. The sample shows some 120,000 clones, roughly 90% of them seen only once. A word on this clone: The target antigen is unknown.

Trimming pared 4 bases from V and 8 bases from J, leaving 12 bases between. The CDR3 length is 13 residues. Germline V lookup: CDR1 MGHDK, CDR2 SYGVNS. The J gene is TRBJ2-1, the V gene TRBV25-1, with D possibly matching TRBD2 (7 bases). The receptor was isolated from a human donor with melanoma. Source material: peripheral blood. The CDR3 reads CASSGGGLDEQFF. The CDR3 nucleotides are TGTGCCAGCAGTGGCGGGGGCCTCGATGAGCAGTTCTTC.